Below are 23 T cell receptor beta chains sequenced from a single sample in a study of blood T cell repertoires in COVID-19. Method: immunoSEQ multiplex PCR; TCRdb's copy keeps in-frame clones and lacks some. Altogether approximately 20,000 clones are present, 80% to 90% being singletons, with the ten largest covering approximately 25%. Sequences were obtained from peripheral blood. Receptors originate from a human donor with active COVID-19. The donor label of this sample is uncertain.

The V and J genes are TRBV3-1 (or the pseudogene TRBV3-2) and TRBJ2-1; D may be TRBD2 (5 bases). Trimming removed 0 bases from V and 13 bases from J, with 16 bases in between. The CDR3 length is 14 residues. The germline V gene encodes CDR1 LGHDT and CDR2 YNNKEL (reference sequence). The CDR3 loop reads CASSQDFRGLAQFF. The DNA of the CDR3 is TGTGCCAGCAGCCAAGATTTTAGAGGACTCGCCCAGTTCTTC.

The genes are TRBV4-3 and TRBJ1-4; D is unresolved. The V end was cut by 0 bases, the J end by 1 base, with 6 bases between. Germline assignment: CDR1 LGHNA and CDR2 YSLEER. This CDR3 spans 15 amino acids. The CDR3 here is CASSQDRGTNEKLFF. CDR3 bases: TGCGCCAGCAGCCAAGATCGGGGAACTAATGAAAAACTGTTTTTT.

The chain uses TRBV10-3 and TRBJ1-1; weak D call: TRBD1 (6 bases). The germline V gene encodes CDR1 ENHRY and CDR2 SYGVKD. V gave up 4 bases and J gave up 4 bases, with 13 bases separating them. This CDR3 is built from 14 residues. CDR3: CAISVAGAGTEAFF. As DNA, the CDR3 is TGTGCCATCAGTGTCGCGGGGGCGGGCACTGAAGCTTTCTTT.

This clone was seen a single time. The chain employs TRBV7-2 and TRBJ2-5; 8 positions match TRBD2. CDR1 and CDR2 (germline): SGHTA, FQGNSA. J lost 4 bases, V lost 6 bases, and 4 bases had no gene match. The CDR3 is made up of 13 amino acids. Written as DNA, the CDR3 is TGTGCCAGCAGAACGGGGGGGCGAGAGACCCAGTACTTC. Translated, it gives CASRTGGRETQYF.

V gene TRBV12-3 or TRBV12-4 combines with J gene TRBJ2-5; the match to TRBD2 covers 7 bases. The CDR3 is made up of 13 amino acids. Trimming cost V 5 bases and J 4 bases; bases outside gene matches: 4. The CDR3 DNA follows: TGTGCCAGCAGTGGGGGACTACCAGAGACCCAGTACTTC. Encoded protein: CASSGGLPETQYF.

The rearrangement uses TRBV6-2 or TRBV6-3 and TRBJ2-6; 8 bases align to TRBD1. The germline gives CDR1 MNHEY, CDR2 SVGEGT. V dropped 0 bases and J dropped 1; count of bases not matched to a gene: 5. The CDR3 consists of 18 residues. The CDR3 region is CASSYSAGGKSGANVLTF. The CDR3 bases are TGTGCCAGCAGTTACTCCGCAGGGGGCAAATCTGGGGCCAACGTCCTGACTTTC.

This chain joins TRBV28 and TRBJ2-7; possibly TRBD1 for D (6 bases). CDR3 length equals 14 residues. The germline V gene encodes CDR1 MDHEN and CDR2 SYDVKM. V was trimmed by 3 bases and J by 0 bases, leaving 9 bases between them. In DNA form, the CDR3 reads TGTGCCAGCAGTTTCCTACAGGGCTCCTACGAGCAGTACTTC. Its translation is CASSFLQGSYEQYF.

CDR3 protein: CASSLGYRYSGANVLTF. In DNA, the CDR3 is TGTGCCAGCAGTTTGGGGTACAGGTACTCTGGGGCCAACGTCCTGACTTTC. J is TRBJ2-6 and V is TRBV27, with D perhaps matching TRBD1 (5 bases). CDR1 is MNHEY and CDR2 is SMNVEV in the germline V gene (reference sequence). This CDR3 comprises 17 residues. V was trimmed by 3 bases and J by 0 bases, leaving 12 bases between them.

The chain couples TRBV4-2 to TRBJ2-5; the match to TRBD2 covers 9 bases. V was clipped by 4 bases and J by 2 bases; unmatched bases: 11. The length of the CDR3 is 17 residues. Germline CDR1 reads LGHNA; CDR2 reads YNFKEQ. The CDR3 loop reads CASSLRGRGRDQETQYF. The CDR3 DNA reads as TGTGCCAGCAGCCTTAGGGGCCGCGGGAGGGATCAAGAGACCCAGTACTTC.

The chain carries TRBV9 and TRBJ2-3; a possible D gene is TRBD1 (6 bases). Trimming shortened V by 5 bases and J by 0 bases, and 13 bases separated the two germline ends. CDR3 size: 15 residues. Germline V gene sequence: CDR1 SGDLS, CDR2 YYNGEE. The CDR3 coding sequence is TGTGCCAGCAGTGCCGACAGGCCAAGCACAGATACGCAGTATTTT. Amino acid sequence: CASSADRPSTDTQYF.

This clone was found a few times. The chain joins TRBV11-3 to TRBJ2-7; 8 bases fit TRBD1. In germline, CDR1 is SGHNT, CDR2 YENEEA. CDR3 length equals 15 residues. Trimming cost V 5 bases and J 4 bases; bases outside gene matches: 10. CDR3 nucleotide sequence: TGTGCCAGCAGCCCCTCCGGGACAGGCACGTACGAGCAGTACTTC. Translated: CASSPSGTGTYEQYF.

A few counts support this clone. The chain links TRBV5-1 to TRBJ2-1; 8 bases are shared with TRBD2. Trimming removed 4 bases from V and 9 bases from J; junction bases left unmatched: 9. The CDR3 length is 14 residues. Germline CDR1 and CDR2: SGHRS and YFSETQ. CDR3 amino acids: CASSPPGGVGEQFF. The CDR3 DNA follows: TGCGCCAGCAGCCCCCCGGGAGGGGTTGGTGAGCAGTTCTTC.

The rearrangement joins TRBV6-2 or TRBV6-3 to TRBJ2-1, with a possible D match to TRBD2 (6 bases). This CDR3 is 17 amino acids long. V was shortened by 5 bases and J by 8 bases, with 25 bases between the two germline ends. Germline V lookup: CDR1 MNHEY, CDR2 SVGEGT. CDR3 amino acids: CASSTGGRNYPLDEQFF. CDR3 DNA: TGTGCCAGCAGTACCGGGGGACGGAACTACCCCCTCGATGAGCAGTTCTTC.

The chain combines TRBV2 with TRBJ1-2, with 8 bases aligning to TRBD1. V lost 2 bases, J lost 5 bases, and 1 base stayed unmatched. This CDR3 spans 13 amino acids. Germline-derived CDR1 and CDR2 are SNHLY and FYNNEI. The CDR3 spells CASSEQGAYGYTF. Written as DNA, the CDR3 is TGTGCCAGCAGTGAACAGGGGGCTTATGGCTACACCTTC.

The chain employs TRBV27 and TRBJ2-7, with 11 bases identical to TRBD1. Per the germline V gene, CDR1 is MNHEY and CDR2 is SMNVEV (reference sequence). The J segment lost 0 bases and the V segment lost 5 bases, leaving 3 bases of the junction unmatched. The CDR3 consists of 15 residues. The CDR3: CASSGTGGSSYEQYF. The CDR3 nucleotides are TGTGCCAGCAGTGGGACAGGGGGAAGCTCCTACGAGCAGTACTTC.

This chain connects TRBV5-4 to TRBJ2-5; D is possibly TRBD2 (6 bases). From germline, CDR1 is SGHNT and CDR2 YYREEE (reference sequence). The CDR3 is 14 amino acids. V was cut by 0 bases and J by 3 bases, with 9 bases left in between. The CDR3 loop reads CASSLATSEETQYF. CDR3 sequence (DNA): TGTGCCAGCAGCTTGGCGACTAGTGAAGAGACCCAGTACTTC. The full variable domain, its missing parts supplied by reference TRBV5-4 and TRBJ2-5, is ETGVTQSPTHLIKTRGQQVTLRCSSQSGHNTVSWYQQALGQGPQFIFQYYREEENGRGNFPPRFSGLQFPNYSSELNVNALELDDSALYLCASSLATSEETQYFGPGTRLLVL.

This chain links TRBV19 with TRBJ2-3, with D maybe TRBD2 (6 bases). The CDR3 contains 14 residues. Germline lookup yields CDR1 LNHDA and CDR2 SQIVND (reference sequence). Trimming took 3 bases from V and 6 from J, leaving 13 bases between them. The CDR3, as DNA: TGTGCCAGTAGTATCGGAGGGGCAGACGATACGCAGTATTTT. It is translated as CASSIGGADDTQYF.

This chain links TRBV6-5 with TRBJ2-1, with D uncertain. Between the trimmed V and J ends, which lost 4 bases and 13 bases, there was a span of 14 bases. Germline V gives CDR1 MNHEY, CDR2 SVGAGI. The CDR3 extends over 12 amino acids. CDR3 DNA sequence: TGTGCCAGCAGTTCAACAACCATGGGCCAGTTCTTC. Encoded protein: CASSSTTMGQFF.

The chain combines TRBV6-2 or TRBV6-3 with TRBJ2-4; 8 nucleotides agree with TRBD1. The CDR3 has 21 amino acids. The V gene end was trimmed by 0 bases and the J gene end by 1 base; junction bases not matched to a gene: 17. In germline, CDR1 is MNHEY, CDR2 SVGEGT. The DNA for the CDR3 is TGTGCCAGCAGTTACTCGAGACAGGGGATTTTGAGAACCCGGGCCAAAAACATTCAGTACTTC. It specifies CASSYSRQGILRTRAKNIQYF.

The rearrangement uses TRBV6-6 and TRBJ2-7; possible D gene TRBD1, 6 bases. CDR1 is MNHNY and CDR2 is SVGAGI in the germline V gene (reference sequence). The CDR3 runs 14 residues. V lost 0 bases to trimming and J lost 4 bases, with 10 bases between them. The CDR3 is CASSYSQGGYEQYF. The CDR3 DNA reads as TGTGCCAGCAGTTACTCGCAAGGGGGATACGAGCAGTACTTC.

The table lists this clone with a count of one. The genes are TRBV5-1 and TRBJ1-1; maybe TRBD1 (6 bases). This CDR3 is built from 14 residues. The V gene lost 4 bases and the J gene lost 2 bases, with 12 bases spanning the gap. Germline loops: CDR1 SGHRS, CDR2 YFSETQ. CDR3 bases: TGCGCCAGCAGCCCGCGGGGGGCTAACACTGAAGCTTTCTTT. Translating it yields CASSPRGANTEAFF. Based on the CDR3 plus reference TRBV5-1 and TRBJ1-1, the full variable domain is KAGVTQTPRYLIKTRGQQVTLSCSPISGHRSVSWYQQTPGQGLQFLFEYFSETQRNKGNFPGRFSGRQFSNSRSEMNVSTLELGDSALYLCASSPRGANTEAFFGQGTRLTVV.

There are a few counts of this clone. CDR3 in amino acids: CSASKGGVYSNQPQHF. CDR3 coding DNA: TGCAGTGCTAGTAAGGGGGGGGTCTATAGCAATCAGCCCCAGCATTTT. The gene calls are TRBV20-1 and TRBJ1-5; TRBD1 might be the D (6 bases). The CDR3 runs to 16 residues. In germline, CDR1 is DFQATT, CDR2 SNEGSKA (reference sequence). V was pared by 3 bases and J by 0 bases, with 15 bases between.

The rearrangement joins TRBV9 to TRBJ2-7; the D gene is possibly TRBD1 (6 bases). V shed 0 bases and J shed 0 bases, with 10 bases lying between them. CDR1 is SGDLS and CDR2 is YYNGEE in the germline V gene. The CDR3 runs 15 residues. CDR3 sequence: CASSVGQGTSYEQYF. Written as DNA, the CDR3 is TGTGCCAGCAGCGTAGGTCAGGGGACCTCCTACGAGCAGTACTTC.